A selection of T cell receptor beta chains follows, all from one sample in a study of blood T cell repertoires in COVID-19. TCRdb keeps only in-frame clones here, not all; method: immunoSEQ multiplex PCR. Altogether roughly 66,000 clones are present, about 90% being singletons, with the ten largest covering 7.3%. Sequencing input: peripheral blood. Receptors were obtained from a human donor in a cohort sampled during active COVID-19. The CDR3 runs from the conserved cysteine through the conserved F or W. D genes are given only for firm matches. Clone sizes are given selectively: once, few, many, or a class where the clone is expanded.

cdr3_nt cdr3_aa clone_size j_call d_call v_call
TGTGCCAGCAGGCCGCTTGGCGGGGACTACAATGAGCAGTTCTTC CASRPLGGDYNEQFF . TRBJ2-1 . TRBV2
TGTGCCAGCAGCTTGGGTCAGGGGGCTTACAATGAGCAGTTCTTC CASSLGQGAYNEQFF . TRBJ2-1 TRBD1 TRBV5-6
TGTGCCAGTAGTAGGGACAGGGTAGATTCACCCCTCCACTTT CASSRDRVDSPLHF . TRBJ1-6 TRBD1 TRBV19
TGTGCCAGCAGCTCGGACAGGGGGCTTTCCTACGAGCAGTACTTC CASSSDRGLSYEQYF once TRBJ2-7 TRBD1 TRBV5-4
TGTGCCAGCAGCCCGGATACCAGGGGGTACATTCAGTACTTC CASSPDTRGYIQYF once TRBJ2-4 TRBD1 TRBV7-9
TGTGCCAGCAGCCAAGATTCTCGGGGCAATGAGCAGTTCTTC CASSQDSRGNEQFF . TRBJ2-1 . TRBV3-1/TRBV3-2
TGTGCCACGTACCGGGTGGGGAACACTGAAGCTTTCTTT CATYRVGNTEAFF . TRBJ1-1 . TRBV6-5
TGTGCCAGCAGTCGAAGCGATACGCAGTATTTT CASSRSDTQYF . TRBJ2-3 . TRBV28
TGTGCCAGTAGTATGGACACCCAAGAGACCCAGTACTTC CASSMDTQETQYF . TRBJ2-5 . TRBV19
TGTGCCAGCAGCTTAACAGGGGGTAACACTGAAGCTTTCTTT CASSLTGGNTEAFF . TRBJ1-1 TRBD1 TRBV7-8
TGTGCCAGCAGCCCTGGCAGTGGCAATGAGCAGTTCTTC CASSPGSGNEQFF once TRBJ2-1 . TRBV12-3/TRBV12-4
TGTGCCAGCAGCCCCGGGAGAAACTATGGCTACACCTTC CASSPGRNYGYTF . TRBJ1-2 . TRBV7-8
TGTGCCAGTAGTCTCAAACCGGGACTGGTGACAATCAGCAATCAGCCCCAGCATTTT CASSLKPGLVTISNQPQHF . TRBJ1-5 . TRBV19
TGTGCCAGCAGTTACTCCCCCGGAGGAGTTACCTACGAGCAGTACTTC CASSYSPGGVTYEQYF . TRBJ2-7 . TRBV6-5
TGTGCCAGCAGCTTGGTGCAGGCAAACTATGGCTACACCTTC CASSLVQANYGYTF . TRBJ1-2 . TRBV7-9
TGTGCCACCAGTGAGCCGGGGTCCGCCAAAAACATTCAGTACTTC CATSEPGSAKNIQYF . TRBJ2-4 . TRBV24-1
TGTGCCAGCAGCCAAGGTTACGGGAGCCTCTCTGGGGCCAACGTCCTGACTTTC CASSQGYGSLSGANVLTF . TRBJ2-6 . TRBV14
TGTGCCAGCAGTTTCCGGCCAGGGCGCAATGAAAAACTGTTTTTT CASSFRPGRNEKLFF . TRBJ1-4 . TRBV27
TGTGCCAGCAAGCAGGGGGGTAATTCACCCCTCCACTTT CASKQGGNSPLHF . TRBJ1-6 TRBD1 TRBV6-4
TGTGCCAGCATCGCGTATGGCAATGAGCAGTTCTTC CASIAYGNEQFF . TRBJ2-1 . TRBV2
TGTGCCAGCAGCTTGGCTGGAGCGGGAGGTGAGCAGTACTTC CASSLAGAGGEQYF once TRBJ2-7 TRBD2 TRBV5-6
TGTGCCAGCAGCTTAACTAACACCGGGGAGCTGTTTTTT CASSLTNTGELFF . TRBJ2-2 . TRBV7-2
TGTGCCACCAGTGACCCTGGACACTCCTACGAGCAGTACTTC CATSDPGHSYEQYF . TRBJ2-7 . TRBV24-1
TGTGCCAGCAGGCTAACAGGGGGCTATGGCTACACCTTC CASRLTGGYGYTF . TRBJ1-2 TRBD1 TRBV6-5
TGTGCCACCAGCAGGGCATTGCCGGGGGTGGATGAAAAACTGTTTTTT CATSRALPGVDEKLFF . TRBJ1-4 . TRBV15
TGCGCCAGCAGCGAGCCGGACAGCTCCTACAATGAGCAGTTCTTC CASSEPDSSYNEQFF once TRBJ2-1 . TRBV5-1
TGTGCCAGTAGCAGAATGCGACAGCCAACTAATGAAAAACTGTTTTTT CASSRMRQPTNEKLFF . TRBJ1-4 . TRBV19
TGTGCCAGCAGCTCCTCCGGGACTAGCGGGAGTGGTGAGCAGTTCTTC CASSSSGTSGSGEQFF . TRBJ2-1 TRBD2 TRBV7-3
TGTGCCAGCAGCCGAAGGCTAGGGGAAAACATTCAGTACTTC CASSRRLGENIQYF . TRBJ2-4 . TRBV6-7
TGTGCCAGTAGTTACTCAAGACTAGCGGGAGAGGCTTCCTACAATGAGCAGTTCTTC CASSYSRLAGEASYNEQFF . TRBJ2-1 TRBD2 TRBV19
TGCGCCAGCAGCGGAACCGGGACAGTAAACTATGGCTACACCTTC CASSGTGTVNYGYTF . TRBJ1-2 TRBD1 TRBV5-1
TGTGCCAGTAGTACCCGGACAGGGACTAACTATGGCTACACCTTC CASSTRTGTNYGYTF . TRBJ1-2 TRBD1 TRBV19
TGTGCCAGCAGCAAGCAGACTAGCGGCAATGAGCAGTTCTTC CASSKQTSGNEQFF . TRBJ2-1 TRBD2 TRBV3-1/TRBV3-2
TGTGCCAGCAGCCAAGATTTCGGAGGAGTCAAGGCAGGGACCCAGTACTTC CASSQDFGGVKAGTQYF . TRBJ2-5 . TRBV14
TGTGCCAGCAGCCCCAGGGGGCTTATATCCCTTGAAGCTTTCTTT CASSPRGLISLEAFF . TRBJ1-1 TRBD1 TRBV6-5
TGTGCCAGCAGCCAAGAAATAGCATTCGGGGAGCTGTTTTTT CASSQEIAFGELFF . TRBJ2-2 . TRBV3-1/TRBV3-2